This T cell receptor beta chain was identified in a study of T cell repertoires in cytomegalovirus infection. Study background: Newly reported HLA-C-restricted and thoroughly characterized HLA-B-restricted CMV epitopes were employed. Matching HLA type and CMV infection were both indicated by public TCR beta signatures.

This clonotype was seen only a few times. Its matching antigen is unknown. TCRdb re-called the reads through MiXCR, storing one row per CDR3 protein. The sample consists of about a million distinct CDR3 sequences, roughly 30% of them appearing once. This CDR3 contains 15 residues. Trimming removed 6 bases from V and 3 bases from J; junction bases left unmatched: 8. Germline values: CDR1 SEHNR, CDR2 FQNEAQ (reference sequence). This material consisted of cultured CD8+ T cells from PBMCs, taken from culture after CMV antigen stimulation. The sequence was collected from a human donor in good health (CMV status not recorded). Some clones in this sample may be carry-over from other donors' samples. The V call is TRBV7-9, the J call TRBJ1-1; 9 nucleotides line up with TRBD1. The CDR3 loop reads CASRFLTGGDTEAFF. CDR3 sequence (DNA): TGTGCCAGCAGATTCTTGACAGGGGGGGACACTGAAGCTTTCTTT.